The TCR beta chain under discussion was sequenced for a study of control samples from healthy donors and cancer patients. The repertoire was sequenced with immunoSEQ multiplex PCR; TCRdb's copy has only in-frame clones and lacks some. The data show approximately 97,000 clones, with about 86% seen just once and 14% held by the top ten. The CDR3 consists of 16 residues. Germline-derived CDR1 and CDR2 are MNHNS and SASEGT. V was clipped by 1 base and J by 0 bases, with 11 bases between them. This chain connects TRBV6-1 to TRBJ2-3; D uncertain. Input material: blood. This receptor was obtained from a man in his thirties or forties in good health. In DNA, the CDR3 is TGTGCCAGCAGTGAAGACGTGGGCGGAAGCACAGATACGCAGTATTTT. This translates into CASSEDVGGSTDTQYF.